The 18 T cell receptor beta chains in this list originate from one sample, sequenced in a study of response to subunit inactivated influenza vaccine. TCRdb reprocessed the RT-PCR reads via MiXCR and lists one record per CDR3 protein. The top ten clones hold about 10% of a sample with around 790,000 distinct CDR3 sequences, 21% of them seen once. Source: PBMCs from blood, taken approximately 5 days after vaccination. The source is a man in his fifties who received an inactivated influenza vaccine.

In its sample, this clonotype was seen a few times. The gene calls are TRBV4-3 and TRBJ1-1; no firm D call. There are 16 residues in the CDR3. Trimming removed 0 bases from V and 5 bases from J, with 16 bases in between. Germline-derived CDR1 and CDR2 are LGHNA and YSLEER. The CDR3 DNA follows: TGCGCCAGCAGCCAAGATCGGCGGTCTGTGTGGACTGAAGCTTTCTTT. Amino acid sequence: CASSQDRRSVWTEAFF.

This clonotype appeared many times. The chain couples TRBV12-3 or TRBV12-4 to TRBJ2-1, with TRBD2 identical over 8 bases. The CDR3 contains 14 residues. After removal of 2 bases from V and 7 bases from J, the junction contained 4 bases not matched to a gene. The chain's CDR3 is CASSLRGGGNEQFF. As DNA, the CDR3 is TGTGCCAGCAGTTTACGGGGCGGGGGGAATGAGCAGTTCTTC.

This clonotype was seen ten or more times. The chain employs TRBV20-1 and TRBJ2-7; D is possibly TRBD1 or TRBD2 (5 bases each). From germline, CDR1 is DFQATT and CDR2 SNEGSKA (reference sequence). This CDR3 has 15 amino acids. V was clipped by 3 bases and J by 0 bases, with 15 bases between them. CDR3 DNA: TGCAGTGCTAGTCCCGGGACGGTGAGCTCCTACGAGCAGTACTTC. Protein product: CSASPGTVSSYEQYF.

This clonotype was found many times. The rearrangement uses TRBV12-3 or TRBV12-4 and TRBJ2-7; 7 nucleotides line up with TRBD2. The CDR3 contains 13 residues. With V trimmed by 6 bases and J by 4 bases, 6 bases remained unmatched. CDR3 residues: CASRPSGVYEQYF. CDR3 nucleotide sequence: TGTGCCAGCAGACCGAGCGGGGTATACGAGCAGTACTTC.

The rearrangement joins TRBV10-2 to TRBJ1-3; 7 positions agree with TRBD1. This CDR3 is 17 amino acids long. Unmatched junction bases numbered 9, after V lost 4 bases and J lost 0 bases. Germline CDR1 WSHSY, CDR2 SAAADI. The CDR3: CASSARKGQASGNTIYF. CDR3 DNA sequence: TGCGCCAGCAGTGCCCGCAAAGGACAGGCCTCTGGAAACACCATATATTTT.

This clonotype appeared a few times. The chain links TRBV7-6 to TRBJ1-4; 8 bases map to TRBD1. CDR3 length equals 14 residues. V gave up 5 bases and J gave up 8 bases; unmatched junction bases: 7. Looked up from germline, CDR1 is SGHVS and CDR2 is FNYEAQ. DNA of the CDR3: TGTGCCAGCAGCCTCAGGGGGCGGGAAGAAAAACTGTTTTTT. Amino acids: CASSLRGREEKLFF.

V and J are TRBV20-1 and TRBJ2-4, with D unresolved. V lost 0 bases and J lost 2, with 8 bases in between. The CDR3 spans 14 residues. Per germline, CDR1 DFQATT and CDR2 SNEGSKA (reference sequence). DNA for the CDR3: TGCAGTGCTAGAGACAGTCAGCCCAAAAACATTCAGTACTTC. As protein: CSARDSQPKNIQYF.

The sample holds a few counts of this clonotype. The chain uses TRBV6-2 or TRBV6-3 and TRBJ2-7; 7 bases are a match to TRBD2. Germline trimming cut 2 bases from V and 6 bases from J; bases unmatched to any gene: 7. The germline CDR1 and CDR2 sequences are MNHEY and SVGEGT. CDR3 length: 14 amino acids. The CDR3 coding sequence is TGTGCCAGCAGTTACGGGGCAGGACTAGGCGAGCAGTACTTC. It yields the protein CASSYGAGLGEQYF.

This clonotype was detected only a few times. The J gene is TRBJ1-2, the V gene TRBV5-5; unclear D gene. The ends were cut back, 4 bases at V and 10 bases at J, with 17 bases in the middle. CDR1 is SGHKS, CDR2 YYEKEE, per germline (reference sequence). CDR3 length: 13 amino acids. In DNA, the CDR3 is TGTGCCAGCAGCCTCGCTCCACAGAGCATCTACACCTTC. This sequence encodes CASSLAPQSIYTF.

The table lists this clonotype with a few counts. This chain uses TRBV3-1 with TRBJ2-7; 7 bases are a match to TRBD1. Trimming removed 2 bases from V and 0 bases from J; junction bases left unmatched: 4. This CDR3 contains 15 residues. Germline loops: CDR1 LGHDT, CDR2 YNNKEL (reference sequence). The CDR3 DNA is TGTGCCAGCAGCCAATACGGGACAGTCTCCTACGAGCAGTACTTC. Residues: CASSQYGTVSYEQYF.

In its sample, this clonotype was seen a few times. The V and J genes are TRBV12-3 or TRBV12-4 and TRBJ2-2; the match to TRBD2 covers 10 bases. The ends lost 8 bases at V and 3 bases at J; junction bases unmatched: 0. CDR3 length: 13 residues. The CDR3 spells CASGTSDTGELFF. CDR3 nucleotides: TGTGCCAGCGGGACTAGCGACACCGGGGAGCTGTTTTTT.

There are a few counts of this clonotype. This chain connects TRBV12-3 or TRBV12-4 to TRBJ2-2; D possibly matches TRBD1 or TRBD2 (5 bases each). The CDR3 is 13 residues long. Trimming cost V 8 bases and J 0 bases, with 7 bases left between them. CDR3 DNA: TGTGCCAGCGGGACGTCGAACACCGGGGAGCTGTTTTTT. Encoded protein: CASGTSNTGELFF.

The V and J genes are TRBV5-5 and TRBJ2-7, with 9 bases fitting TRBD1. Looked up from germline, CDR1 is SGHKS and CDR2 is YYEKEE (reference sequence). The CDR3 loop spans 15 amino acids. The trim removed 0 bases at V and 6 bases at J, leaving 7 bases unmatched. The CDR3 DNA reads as TGTGCCAGCAGCTTGGCCCGAAGGACAGGGGCCGAGCAGTACTTC. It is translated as CASSLARRTGAEQYF.

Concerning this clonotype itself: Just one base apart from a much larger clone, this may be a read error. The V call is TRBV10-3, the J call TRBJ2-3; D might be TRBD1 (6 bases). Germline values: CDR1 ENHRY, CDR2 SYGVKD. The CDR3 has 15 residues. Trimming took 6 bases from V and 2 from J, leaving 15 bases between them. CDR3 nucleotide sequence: TGTGCCATCAGGGGTGGACAGAGGATCACAGATACGCAGTATTTT. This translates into CAIRGGQRITDTQYF.

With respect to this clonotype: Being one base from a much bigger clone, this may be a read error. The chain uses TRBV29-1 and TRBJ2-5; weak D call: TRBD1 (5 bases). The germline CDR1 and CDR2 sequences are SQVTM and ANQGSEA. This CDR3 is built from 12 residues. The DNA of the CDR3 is TGCAGCGTTGGACAGAGTCAAGAGACCCAGGACTTC. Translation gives CSVGQSQETQDF. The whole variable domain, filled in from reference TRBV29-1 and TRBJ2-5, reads SAVISQKPSRDICQRGTSLTIQCQVDSQVTMMFWYRQQPGQSLTLIATANQGSEATYESGFVIDKFPISRPNLTFSTLTVSNMSPEDSSIYLCSVGQSQETQDFGPGTRLLVL.

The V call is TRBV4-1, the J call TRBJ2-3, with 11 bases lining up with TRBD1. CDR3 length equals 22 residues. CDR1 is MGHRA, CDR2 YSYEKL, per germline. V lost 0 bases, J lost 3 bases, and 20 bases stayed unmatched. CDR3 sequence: CASSQDWPDRGQGPAETDTQYF. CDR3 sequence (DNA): TGCGCCAGCAGCCAAGATTGGCCGGACAGGGGGCAGGGCCCGGCGGAAACAGATACGCAGTATTTT.

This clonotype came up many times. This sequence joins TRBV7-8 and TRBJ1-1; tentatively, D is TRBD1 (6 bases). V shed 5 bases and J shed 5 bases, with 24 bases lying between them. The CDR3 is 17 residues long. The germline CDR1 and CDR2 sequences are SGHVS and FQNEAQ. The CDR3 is CASSPQGRGPSGTEAFF. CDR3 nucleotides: TGTGCCAGCAGCCCCCAGGGGCGGGGTCCTTCGGGAACTGAAGCTTTCTTT.

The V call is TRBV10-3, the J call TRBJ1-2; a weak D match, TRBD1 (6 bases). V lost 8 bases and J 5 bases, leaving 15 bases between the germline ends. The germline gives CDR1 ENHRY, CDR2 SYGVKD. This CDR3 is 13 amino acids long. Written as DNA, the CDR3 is TGTGCCATCGGTTCAGGGGCAAGGTATGGCTACACCTTC. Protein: CAIGSGARYGYTF.